The 9 T cell receptor beta chains presented below share a single source sample, sequenced in a study of T cell repertoires in cytomegalovirus infection. No antigen has been assigned to these receptors. TCRdb re-analysed the reads in MiXCR, keeping a single row per CDR3 protein. The data contain fewer than 1,000,000 distinct CDR3 sequences, approximately 31% of them singletons. The specimen was cultured CD8+ T cells from PBMCs, collected from culture after CMV antigen stimulation. The receptor source for this set is a human donor in good health (CMV status not recorded). Some clones in this sample may be carry-over from other donors' samples.

This chain joins TRBV7-9 and TRBJ1-2; the match to TRBD1 covers 10 bases. CDR1 SEHNR and CDR2 FQNEAQ come from the germline V gene (reference sequence). The junction had 11 bases not matched to a gene; V was cut back by 4 bases and J by 6 bases. This CDR3 has 16 residues. The CDR3 nucleotides read TGTGCCAGCAGCTGGTTACACCGGGACAGGGGAGATGGCTACACCTTC. Translated, it gives CASSWLHRDRGDGYTF.

This clonotype has ten or more counts. The junction and the germline gene differ at one end; a read error may be behind it. The chain recombines TRBV7-6 with TRBJ1-1; D remains unclear. This CDR3 contains 13 residues. The germline V gene has CDR1 SGHVS and CDR2 FNYEAQ. CDR3 in amino acids: CASSLARNTEAFF. Written as DNA, the CDR3 is TGTGCTAGCAGCTTAGCCAGGAACACTGAAGCTTTCTTT.

The sample holds a few counts of this clonotype. The chain combines TRBV6-5 with TRBJ2-7; no clear D gene. Trimming removed 6 bases at V and 1 base at J, with 10 bases between. The CDR3 runs to 13 residues. In germline, CDR1 is MNHEY, CDR2 SVGAGI. The CDR3 reads CASRGSPSYEQYV. The CDR3 nucleotides read TGTGCCAGCAGGGGATCACCTTCCTACGAGCAGTACGTC.

The chain recombines TRBV7-9 with TRBJ2-3; 7 bases align to TRBD1. The germline gives CDR1 SEHNR, CDR2 FQNEAQ (reference sequence). V was pared by 2 bases and J by 2 bases, with 4 bases of the junction left unmatched. The CDR3 contains 15 residues. The CDR3: CASSLRGQLTDTQYF. Here the CDR3 DNA reads TGTGCCAGCAGCTTAAGGGGACAGCTCACAGATACGCAGTATTTT.

The chain has TRBV7-6 and TRBJ2-3, with TRBD2 identical over 10 bases. The CDR3 loop spans 16 amino acids. Trimming cost V 1 base and J 5 bases; bases outside gene matches: 6. Germline CDR1 SGHVS, CDR2 FNYEAQ. The CDR3 spells CASSLGAGGLGDTQYF. In nucleotides, the CDR3 is TGTGCCAGCAGCTTAGGAGCGGGGGGGCTCGGAGATACGCAGTATTTT.

The chain links TRBV20-1 to TRBJ2-7; TRBD1 aligns across 7 bases. This CDR3 is 11 amino acids long. V lost 5 bases and J lost 7; bases outside the gene matches: 5. CDR1 is DFQATT and CDR2 is SNEGSKA in the germline V gene (reference sequence). The CDR3: CSARTGAEQYV. The CDR3 bases are TGCAGTGCTCGGACAGGAGCTGAGCAGTACGTC.

The V and J genes are TRBV7-6 and TRBJ2-5; D not resolved. V was clipped by 0 bases and J by 0 bases, with 11 bases between them. The V gene's germline CDR1 is SGHVS and CDR2 FNYEAQ. The CDR3 runs 16 residues. CDR3 nucleotide sequence: TGTGCCAGCAGCTTAGCCGTCCCGGAAGACCAAGAGACCCAGTACTTC. This sequence encodes CASSLAVPEDQETQYF.

This clonotype was found a few times. This sequence joins TRBV7-9 and TRBJ1-2; TRBD1 agrees at 8 bases. J gave up 5 bases and V 4 bases, and 9 bases lay outside the gene matches. This CDR3 has 15 residues. Germline values: CDR1 SEHNR, CDR2 FQNEAQ (reference sequence). The DNA of the CDR3 is TGTGCCAGCAGCTCCCGGACAGGGACCCCTTATGGCTACACCTTC. Encoded protein: CASSSRTGTPYGYTF.

About this clonotype itself: Mismatch with germline at one junction end may stem from a read error. The genes are TRBV27 and TRBJ2-2; D not certain. CDR3 size: 12 residues. Germline V gene data show CDR1 as MNHEY and CDR2 as SMNVEV (reference sequence). CDR3 sequence reads: CVSSPHTGELFF. In DNA, the CDR3 is TGTGTCAGCAGTCCGCACACCGGGGAGCTGTTTTTT.